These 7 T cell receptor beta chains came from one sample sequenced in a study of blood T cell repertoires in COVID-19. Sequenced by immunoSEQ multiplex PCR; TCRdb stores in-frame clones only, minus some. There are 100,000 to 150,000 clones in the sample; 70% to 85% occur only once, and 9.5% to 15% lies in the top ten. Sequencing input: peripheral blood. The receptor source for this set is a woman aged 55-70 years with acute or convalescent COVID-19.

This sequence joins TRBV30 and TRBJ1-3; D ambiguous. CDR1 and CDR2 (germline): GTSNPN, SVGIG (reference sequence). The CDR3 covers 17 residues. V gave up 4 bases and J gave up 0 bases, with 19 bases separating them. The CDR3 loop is CAWTARLNRYSGNTIYF. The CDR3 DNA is TGTGCCTGGACCGCCCGACTTAATCGTTACTCTGGAAACACCATATATTTT.

CDR3 loop: CASNGAAHYYREGYTF. As DNA, the CDR3 is TGTGCCAGTAATGGGGCAGCACACTACTACAGGGAAGGCTACACCTTC. V is TRBV19 and J is TRBJ1-2; TRBD1 might be the D (6 bases). This CDR3 contains 16 residues. CDR1 LNHDA and CDR2 SQIVND come from the germline V gene (reference sequence). V dropped 7 bases and J dropped 8 bases, with 26 bases sitting between them.

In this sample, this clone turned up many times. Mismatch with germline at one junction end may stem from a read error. CDR3 coding DNA: TGTGCCACCTCACCATTAGTGCTGGGAGGTGAAGCTTTCTTT. This gives the protein CATSPLVLGGEAFF. V gene TRBV18 combines with J gene TRBJ1-1; D uncertain. The CDR3 covers 14 residues. The V gene's germline CDR1 is KGHSH and CDR2 LQKENI. The whole variable domain, filled in from reference TRBV18 and TRBJ1-1, reads NAGVMQNPRHLVRRRGQEARLRCSPMKGHSHVYWYRQLPEEGLKFMVYLQKENIIDESGMPKERFSAEFPKEGPSILRIQQVVRGDSAAYFCATSPLVLGGEAFFGQGTRLTVV.

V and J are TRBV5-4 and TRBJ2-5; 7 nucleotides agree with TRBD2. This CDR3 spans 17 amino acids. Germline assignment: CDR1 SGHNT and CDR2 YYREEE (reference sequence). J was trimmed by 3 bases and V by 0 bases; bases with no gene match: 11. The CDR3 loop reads CASSLGSGSGVKETQYF. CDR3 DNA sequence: TGTGCCAGCAGCTTGGGGTCAGGAAGCGGGGTCAAAGAGACCCAGTACTTC.

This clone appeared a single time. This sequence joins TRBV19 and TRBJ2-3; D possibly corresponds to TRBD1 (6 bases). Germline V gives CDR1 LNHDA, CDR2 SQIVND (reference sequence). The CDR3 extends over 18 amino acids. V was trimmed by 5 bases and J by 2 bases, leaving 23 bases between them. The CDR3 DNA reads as TGTGCCAGTAGTCACAGGGCGGTTTCTATAAGGGTCACAGATACGCAGTATTTT. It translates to CASSHRAVSIRVTDTQYF.

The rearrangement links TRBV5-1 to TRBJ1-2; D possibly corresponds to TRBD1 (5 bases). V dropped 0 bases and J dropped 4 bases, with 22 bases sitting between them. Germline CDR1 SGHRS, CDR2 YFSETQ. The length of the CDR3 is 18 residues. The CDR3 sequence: CASSLARARAFGSYGYTF. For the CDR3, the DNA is TGCGCCAGCAGCTTGGCCCGGGCCAGGGCTTTTGGAAGCTATGGCTACACCTTC.

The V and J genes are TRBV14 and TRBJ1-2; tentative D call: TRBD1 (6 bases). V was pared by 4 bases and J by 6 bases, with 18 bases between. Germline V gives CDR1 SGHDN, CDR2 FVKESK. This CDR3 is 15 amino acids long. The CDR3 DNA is TGTGCCAGCAGCCGACTGTCCGGGACAACAAATGGCTACACCTTC. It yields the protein CASSRLSGTTNGYTF.